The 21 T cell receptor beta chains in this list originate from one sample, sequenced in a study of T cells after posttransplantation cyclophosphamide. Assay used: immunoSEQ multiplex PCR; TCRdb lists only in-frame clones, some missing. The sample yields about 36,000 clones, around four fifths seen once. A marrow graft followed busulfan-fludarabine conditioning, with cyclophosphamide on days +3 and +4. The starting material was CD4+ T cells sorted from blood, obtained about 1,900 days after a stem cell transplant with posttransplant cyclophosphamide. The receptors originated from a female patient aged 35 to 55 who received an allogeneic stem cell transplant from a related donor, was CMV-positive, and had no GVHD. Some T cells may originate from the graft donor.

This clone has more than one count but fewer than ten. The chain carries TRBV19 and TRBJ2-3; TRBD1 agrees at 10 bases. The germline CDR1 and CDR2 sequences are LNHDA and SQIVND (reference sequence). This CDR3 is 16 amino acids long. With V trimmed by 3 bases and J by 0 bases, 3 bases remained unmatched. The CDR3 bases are TGTGCCAGTAGTATCGGGACAGGGGCTAGCACAGATACGCAGTATTTT. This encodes CASSIGTGASTDTQYF. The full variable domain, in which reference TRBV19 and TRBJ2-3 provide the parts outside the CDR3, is DGGITQSPKYLFRKEGQNVTLSCEQNLNHDAMYWYRQDPGQGLRLIYYSQIVNDFQKGDIAEGYSVSREKKESFPLTVTSAQKNPTAFYLCASSIGTGASTDTQYFGPGTRLTVL.

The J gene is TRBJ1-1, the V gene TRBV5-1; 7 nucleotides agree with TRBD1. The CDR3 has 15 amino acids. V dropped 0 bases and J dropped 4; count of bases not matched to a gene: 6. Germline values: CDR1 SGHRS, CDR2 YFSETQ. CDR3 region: CASSLEGQGVTEAFF. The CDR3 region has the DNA TGCGCCAGCAGCTTGGAAGGGCAGGGGGTCACTGAAGCTTTCTTT.

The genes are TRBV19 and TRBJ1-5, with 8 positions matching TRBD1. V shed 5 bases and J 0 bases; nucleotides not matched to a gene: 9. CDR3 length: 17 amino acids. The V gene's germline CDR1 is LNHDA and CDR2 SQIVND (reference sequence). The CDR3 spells CASSAAGQGYSNQPQHF. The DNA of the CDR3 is TGTGCCAGTAGTGCCGCCGGACAGGGTTATAGCAATCAGCCCCAGCATTTT.

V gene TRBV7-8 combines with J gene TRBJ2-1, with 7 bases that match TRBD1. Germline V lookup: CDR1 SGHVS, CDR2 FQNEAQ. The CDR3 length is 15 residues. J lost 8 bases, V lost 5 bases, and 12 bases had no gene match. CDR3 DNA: TGTGCCAGCAGCGCCGACAGGGCAATGTTCGATGAGCAGTTCTTC. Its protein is CASSADRAMFDEQFF.

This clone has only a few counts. The CDR3, as DNA: TGTGCCAGCAGTTCCCCTAAGAATGAGCAGTTCTTC. As protein: CASSSPKNEQFF. This chain links TRBV6-6 with TRBJ2-1, with D uncertain. Germline CDR1 is MNHNY and CDR2 is SVGAGI (reference sequence). The CDR3 runs to 12 residues. V shed 4 bases and J shed 7 bases, with 8 bases lying between them.

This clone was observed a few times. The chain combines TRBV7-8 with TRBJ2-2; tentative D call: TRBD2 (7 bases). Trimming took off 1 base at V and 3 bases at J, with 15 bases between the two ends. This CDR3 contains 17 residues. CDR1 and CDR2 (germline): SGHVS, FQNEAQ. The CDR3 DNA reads TGTGCCAGCAGCTTAGTTGGTGCGGGGGCCTACACCGGGGAGCTGTTTTTT. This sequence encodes CASSLVGAGAYTGELFF.

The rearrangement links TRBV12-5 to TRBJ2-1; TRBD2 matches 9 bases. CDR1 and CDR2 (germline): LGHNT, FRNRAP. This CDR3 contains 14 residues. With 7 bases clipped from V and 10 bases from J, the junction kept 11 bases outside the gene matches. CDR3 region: CASAVLQTSGEQFF. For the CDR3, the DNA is TGTGCTAGTGCCGTCCTCCAGACTAGCGGAGAGCAGTTCTTC.

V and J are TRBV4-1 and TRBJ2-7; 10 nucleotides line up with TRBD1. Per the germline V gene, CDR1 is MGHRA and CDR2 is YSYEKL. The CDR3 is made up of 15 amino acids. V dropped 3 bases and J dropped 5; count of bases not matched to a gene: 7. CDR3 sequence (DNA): TGCGCCAGCAGCCAGCCGGGACAGGGGAAGAACGAGCAGTACTTC. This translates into CASSQPGQGKNEQYF.

The CDR3 bases are TGCGCCAGCAGCTTGGTCCAGGGCCCTAATGAGCAGTTCTTC. Translating gives CASSLVQGPNEQFF. The V gene is TRBV5-1, the J gene TRBJ2-1, with D perhaps matching TRBD1 (5 bases). CDR3 length: 14 residues. Germline assignment: CDR1 SGHRS and CDR2 YFSETQ. V shed 0 bases and J shed 7 bases, with 11 bases lying between them.

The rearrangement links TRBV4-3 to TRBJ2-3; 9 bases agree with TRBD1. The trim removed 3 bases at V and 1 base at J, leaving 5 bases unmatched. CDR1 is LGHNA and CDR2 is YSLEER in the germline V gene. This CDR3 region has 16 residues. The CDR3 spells CASSQGQGRGTDTQYF. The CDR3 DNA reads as TGCGCCAGCAGCCAGGGACAGGGCAGGGGCACAGATACGCAGTATTTT.

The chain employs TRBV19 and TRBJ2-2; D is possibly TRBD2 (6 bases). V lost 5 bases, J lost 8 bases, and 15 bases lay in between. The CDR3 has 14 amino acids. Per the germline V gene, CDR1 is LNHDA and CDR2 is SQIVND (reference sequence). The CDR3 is CASSRDSSKGELFF. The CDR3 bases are TGTGCCAGTAGTCGGGACTCCTCGAAGGGGGAGCTGTTTTTT.

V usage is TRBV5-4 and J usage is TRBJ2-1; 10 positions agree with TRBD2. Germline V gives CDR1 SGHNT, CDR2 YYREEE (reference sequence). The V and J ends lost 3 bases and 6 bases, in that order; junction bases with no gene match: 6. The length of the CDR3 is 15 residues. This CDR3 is CASSSISGGLNEQFF. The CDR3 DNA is TGTGCCAGCAGCTCTATTAGCGGGGGGCTCAATGAGCAGTTCTTC.

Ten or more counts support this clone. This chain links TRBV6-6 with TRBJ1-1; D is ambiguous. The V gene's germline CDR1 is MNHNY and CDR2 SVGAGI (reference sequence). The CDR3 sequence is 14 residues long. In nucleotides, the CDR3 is TGTGCGACCGGGAAGGGTACGGAGAACACTGAAGCTTTCTTT. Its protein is CATGKGTENTEAFF.

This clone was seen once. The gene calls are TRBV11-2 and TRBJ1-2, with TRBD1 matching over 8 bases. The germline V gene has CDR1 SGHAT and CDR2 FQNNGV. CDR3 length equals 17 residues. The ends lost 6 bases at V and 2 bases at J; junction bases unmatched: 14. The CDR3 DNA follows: TGTGCCAGCAGTCGAGTACATAAACAGGGGGAGAACTATGGCTACACCTTC. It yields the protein CASSRVHKQGENYGYTF. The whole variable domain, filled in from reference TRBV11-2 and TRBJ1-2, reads EAGVAQSPRYKIIEKRQSVAFWCNPISGHATLYWYQQILGQGPKLLIQFQNNGVVDDSQLPKDRFSAERLKGVDSTLKIQPAKLEDSAVYLCASSRVHKQGENYGYTFGSGTRLTVV.

The CDR3 coding sequence is TGTGCCAGCAGTGAGGGGACAGGGGGCTGGACTGAAGCTTTCTTT. Protein sequence: CASSEGTGGWTEAFF. This sequence joins TRBV6-1 and TRBJ1-1; 12 bases line up with TRBD1. Germline loops: CDR1 MNHNS, CDR2 SASEGT. With V trimmed by 3 bases and J by 5 bases, 4 bases remained unmatched. The CDR3 contains 15 residues.

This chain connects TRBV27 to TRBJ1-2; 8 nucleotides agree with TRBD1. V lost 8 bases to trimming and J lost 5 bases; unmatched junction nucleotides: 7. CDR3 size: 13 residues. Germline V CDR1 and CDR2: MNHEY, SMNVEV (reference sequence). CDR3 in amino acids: CASSPRQGYGYTF. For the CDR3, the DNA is TGTGCCAGCTCCCCCCGACAGGGGTATGGCTACACCTTC.

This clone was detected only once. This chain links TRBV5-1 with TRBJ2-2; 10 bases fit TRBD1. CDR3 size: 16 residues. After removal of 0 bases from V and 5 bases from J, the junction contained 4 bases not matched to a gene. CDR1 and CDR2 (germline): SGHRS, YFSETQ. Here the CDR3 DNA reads TGCGCCAGCAGCTTGGGACAGGGGGCGGTGACCGGGGAGCTGTTTTTT. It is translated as CASSLGQGAVTGELFF.

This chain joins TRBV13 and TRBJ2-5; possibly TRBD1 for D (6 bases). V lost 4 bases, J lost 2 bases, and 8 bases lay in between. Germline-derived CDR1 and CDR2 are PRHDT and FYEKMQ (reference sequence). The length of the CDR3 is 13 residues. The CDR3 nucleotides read TGTGCCAGCAGCTACGGACAGCAAGAGACCCAGTACTTC. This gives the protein CASSYGQQETQYF.

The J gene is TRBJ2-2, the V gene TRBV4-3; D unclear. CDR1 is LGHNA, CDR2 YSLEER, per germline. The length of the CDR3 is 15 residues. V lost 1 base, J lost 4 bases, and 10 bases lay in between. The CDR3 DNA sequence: TGCGCCAGCAGCCAAGGGCTCCTTTTCACCGGGGAGCTGTTTTTT. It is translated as CASSQGLLFTGELFF.

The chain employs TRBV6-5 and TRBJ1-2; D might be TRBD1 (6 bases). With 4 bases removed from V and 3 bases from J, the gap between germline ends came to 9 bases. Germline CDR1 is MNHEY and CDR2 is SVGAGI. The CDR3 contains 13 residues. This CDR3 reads CASSSQGDYGYTF. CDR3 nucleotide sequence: TGTGCCAGCAGTTCACAGGGAGACTATGGCTACACCTTC.

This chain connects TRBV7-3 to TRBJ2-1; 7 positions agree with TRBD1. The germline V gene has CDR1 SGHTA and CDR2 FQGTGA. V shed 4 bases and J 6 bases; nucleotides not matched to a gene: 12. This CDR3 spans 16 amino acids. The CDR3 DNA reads TGTGCCAGCAGCTCCCATACGACAGGGTCCATCAATGAGCAGTTCTTC. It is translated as CASSSHTTGSINEQFF.